This entry features one T cell receptor beta chain sequence. After removal of 4 bases from V and 7 bases from J, the junction contained 12 bases not matched to a gene. CDR1 is SGHKS and CDR2 is YYEKEE in the germline V gene (reference sequence). The CDR3 spans 15 residues. The data are from a study of tumor-infiltrating lymphocytes in localized non-small cell lung cancer. Profiled with immunoSEQ multiplex PCR; TCRdb holds only in-frame clones, not every one. The data contain some 30,000 clones, 70% to 90% of them singletons. Sequencing was performed on lung tumor tissue. The clonotype was recovered from a human donor with non-small cell lung cancer. The chain carries TRBV5-5 and TRBJ1-2; 8 bases fit TRBD1. The CDR3 DNA reads as TGTGCCAGCAGCATACAACAGACAGGGGCGGGTGGCTACACCTTC. Translated, it gives CASSIQQTGAGGYTF.